This entry lists 14 T cell receptor beta chains sequenced from one sample in a study of metastatic and nonmetastatic thyroid tumors (dated by TCRdb to the early 2020s). Library prep was done by PCR. Sequencing relied on an Illumina HiSeq 4000. TCRdb trimmed the raw reads at Q25, called clones with MiXCR and kept productive beta chains. This sample lists fewer than 30,000 clones; around 20% were detected once. The ten largest clonotypes hold around 28% of the sample. No treatment had been received by any patient before thyroid surgery. The sequencing input was blood. The receptors originated from a male donor with papillary thyroid cancer or a benign thyroid nodule (not recorded which). Some clones in this sample may be carry-over from other donors' samples.

The CDR3, as DNA: TGTGCCAGCAGCTTAACCGGGGAAGGCTATGGCTACACCTTC. Translation gives CASSLTGEGYGYTF. The chain joins TRBV11-3 to TRBJ1-2; D call uncertain. V dropped 2 bases and J dropped 4 bases, with 11 bases sitting between them. The CDR3 sequence is 14 residues long. Looked up from germline, CDR1 is SGHNT and CDR2 is YENEEA.

This chain connects TRBV20-1 to TRBJ2-3; 8 positions agree with TRBD2. Per germline, CDR1 DFQATT and CDR2 SNEGSKA (reference sequence). V shed 3 bases, J shed 6 bases, and the junction held 8 bases outside the gene matches. The CDR3 has 14 amino acids. The CDR3 sequence: CSASGSGGGDTQYF. CDR3 nucleotide sequence: TGCAGTGCTAGCGGGAGCGGGGGCGGGGATACGCAGTATTTT.

In its sample, this clone was seen many times. The J gene is TRBJ1-1, the V gene TRBV7-9, with a possible D match to TRBD1 (5 bases). The V gene's germline CDR1 is SEHNR and CDR2 FQNEAQ (reference sequence). The CDR3 consists of 14 residues. The V end was cut by 3 bases, the J end by 4 bases, with 12 bases between. The CDR3 spells CASSFAGGSTEAFF. CDR3 coding DNA: TGTGCCAGCAGCTTCGCCGGGGGAAGCACTGAAGCTTTCTTT.

This clone was detected ten times or more. Within the sample, other DNA sequences also encode this same CDR3. J is TRBJ2-1 and V is TRBV5-4; 10 positions match TRBD2. V shed 0 bases, J shed 0 bases, and the junction held 6 bases outside the gene matches. The length of the CDR3 is 18 residues. Germline-derived CDR1 and CDR2 are SGHNT and YYREEE (reference sequence). The CDR3 DNA follows: TGTGCCAGCAGCTTGGCGCTAGCGGGGGCCCACTCCTACAATGAGCAGTTCTTC. Translation gives CASSLALAGAHSYNEQFF.

A note on this clone: Relative to the germline gene, one junction end is altered; a read error may explain this. The rearrangement uses TRBV11-2 and TRBJ1-1; tentative D call: TRBD1 (5 bases). Germline V CDR1 and CDR2: SGHAT, FQNNGV. The CDR3 totals 15 residues. DNA of the CDR3: TGTTCCAGCAGCTTAGGTGGGGCGATGAACACTGAAGCTTTCTTT. Residues: CSSSLGGAMNTEAFF.

This clone was counted at least ten times. The V and J genes are TRBV5-8 and TRBJ1-3, with D possibly TRBD1 on 6 matching bases. This CDR3 region has 14 residues. Trimming removed 3 bases from V and 4 bases from J, with 11 bases in between. The germline V gene has CDR1 SGHTS and CDR2 YDEGEE. DNA for the CDR3: TGTGCCAGCAGCTGGAGGACAGAGGGAAACACCATATATTTT. Amino acids: CASSWRTEGNTIYF.

The rearrangement uses TRBV5-1 and TRBJ1-1, with TRBD1 as a possible D gene (6 bases). Germline values: CDR1 SGHRS, CDR2 YFSETQ. This CDR3 region has 16 residues. The V and J ends lost 5 bases and 0 bases respectively, with 17 bases between them. The CDR3 DNA reads TGCGCCAGCAGGGAGGCGACAGGTTCACTGAACACTGAAGCTTTCTTT. This encodes CASREATGSLNTEAFF.

This clone showed up many times. This chain links TRBV30 with TRBJ1-4; 9 positions match TRBD1. Germline values: CDR1 GTSNPN, CDR2 SVGIG (reference sequence). With V trimmed by 3 bases and J by 8 bases, 13 bases remained unmatched. This CDR3 has 16 residues. The CDR3 DNA follows: TGTGCCTGGAGCAGGGGGACAGGGTCCTTCTGGGAAAAACTGTTTTTT. Amino acids: CAWSRGTGSFWEKLFF.

The sample holds many counts of this clone. The V call is TRBV11-2, the J call TRBJ2-3; D possibly corresponds to TRBD2 (6 bases). CDR1 is SGHAT, CDR2 FQNNGV, per germline. The V gene lost 5 bases and the J gene lost 5 bases, with 11 bases spanning the gap. This CDR3 is 13 amino acids long. The CDR3 loop reads CASSPRRGDTQYF. CDR3 sequence (DNA): TGTGCCAGCAGCCCGAGGCGGGGAGATACGCAGTATTTT.

Notes on this clone: One end of the junction is discordant with germline, which a read error may explain. CDR3 DNA: TGTGACAGCAGTCCCTCTGAGGGCTATGGGTACACCTTC. Translation: CDSSPSEGYGYTF. The chain employs TRBV11-3 and TRBJ1-2; D uncertain. The CDR3 runs to 13 residues. Germline V CDR1 and CDR2: SGHNT, YENEEA.

DNA of the CDR3: TGTGCCAGCAGCTTAGGTGGACAGGAATCCTCCTACGAGCAGTACTTC. Translating it yields CASSLGGQESSYEQYF. The chain links TRBV7-6 to TRBJ2-7; 7 nucleotides align to TRBD1. V gave up 1 base and J gave up 0 bases; unmatched junction bases: 6. The CDR3 sequence is 16 residues long. From germline, CDR1 is SGHVS and CDR2 FNYEAQ. Looking up the rest from reference TRBV7-6 and TRBJ2-7 gives the full variable domain: GAGVSQSPRYKVTKRGQDVALRCDPISGHVSLYWYRQALGQGPEFLTYFNYEAQQDKSGLPNDRFSAERPEGSISTLTIQRTEQRDSAMYRCASSLGGQESSYEQYFGPGTRLTVT.

Details on this clone: The junction departs from germline at one end; a sequencing error may be responsible. The chain links TRBV2 to TRBJ1-1; D is ambiguous. Looked up from germline, CDR1 is SNHLY and CDR2 is FYNNEI. The length of the CDR3 is 15 residues. In DNA, the CDR3 is TGTGCCAGCAGTGAACATGAGGGATTGAACACTGATGCTTACTTT. Amino acid sequence: CASSEHEGLNTDAYF.

This clone was observed many times. This sequence joins TRBV6-1 and TRBJ2-2; TRBD1 matches 7 bases. Germline CDR1 reads MNHNS; CDR2 reads SASEGT. With V trimmed by 5 bases and J by 7 bases, 10 bases remained unmatched. This CDR3 comprises 15 residues. Here the CDR3 DNA reads TGTGCCAGCAGTTGGCTCGGGACAGCTCACGGGGAGCTGTTTTTT. Translated, it gives CASSWLGTAHGELFF.

The chain employs TRBV20-1 and TRBJ1-6; D may be TRBD1 (5 bases). Germline V gene sequence: CDR1 DFQATT, CDR2 SNEGSKA (reference sequence). This CDR3 spans 13 amino acids. Between the trimmed V and J ends, which lost 3 bases and 15 bases, there was a span of 18 bases. The chain's CDR3 is CSASASGTVNLHF. Here the CDR3 DNA reads TGCAGTGCTAGTGCTTCCGGGACCGTCAACCTCCACTTT.